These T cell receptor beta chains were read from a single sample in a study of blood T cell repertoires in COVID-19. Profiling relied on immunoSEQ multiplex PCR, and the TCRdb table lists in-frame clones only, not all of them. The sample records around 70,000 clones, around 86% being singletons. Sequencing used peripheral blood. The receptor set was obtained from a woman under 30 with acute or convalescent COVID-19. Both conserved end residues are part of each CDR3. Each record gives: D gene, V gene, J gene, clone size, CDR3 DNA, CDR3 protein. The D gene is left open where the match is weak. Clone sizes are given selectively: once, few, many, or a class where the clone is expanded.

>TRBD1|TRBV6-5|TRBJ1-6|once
TGTGCCAGCAACCTGGACAGGGTGGACTCACCCCTCCACTTT
CASNLDRVDSPLHF
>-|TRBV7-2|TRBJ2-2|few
TGTGCCAGCAGTTACAGGAACACCGGGGAGCTGTTTTTT
CASSYRNTGELFF
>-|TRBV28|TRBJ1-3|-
TGTGCCAGCAACCGGGCCGGGGGACCCGGAAACACCATATATTTT
CASNRAGGPGNTIYF
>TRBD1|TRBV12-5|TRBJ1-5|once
TGTGCTAGTGGCACCGGACAGGGAAGCAATCAGCCCCAGCATTTT
CASGTGQGSNQPQHF
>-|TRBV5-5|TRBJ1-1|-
TGTGCCAGCAGCTTTCCTCGAGTGCCAAACACTGAAGCTTTCTTT
CASSFPRVPNTEAFF
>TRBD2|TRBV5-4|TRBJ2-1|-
TGTGCCAGCAGCCAAAATAGCGGGATTTACAATGAGCAGTTCTTC
CASSQNSGIYNEQFF
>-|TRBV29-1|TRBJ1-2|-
TGCAGCGTTGGGGAGGGGGTAAGGTCTGGCTACACCTTC
CSVGEGVRSGYTF
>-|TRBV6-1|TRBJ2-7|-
TGTGCCAGCAGTGAATCCTACAGGGCCGCCTACGAGCAGTACTTC
CASSESYRAAYEQYF
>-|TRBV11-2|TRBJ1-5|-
TGTGCCAGCAGCTCCCGGGGGACCAAAAGGAAGGGCAATCAGCCCCAGCATTTT
CASSSRGTKRKGNQPQHF
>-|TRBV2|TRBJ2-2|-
TGTGCCAGCAGTGGACATAAAAACACCGGGGAGCTGTTTTTT
CASSGHKNTGELFF